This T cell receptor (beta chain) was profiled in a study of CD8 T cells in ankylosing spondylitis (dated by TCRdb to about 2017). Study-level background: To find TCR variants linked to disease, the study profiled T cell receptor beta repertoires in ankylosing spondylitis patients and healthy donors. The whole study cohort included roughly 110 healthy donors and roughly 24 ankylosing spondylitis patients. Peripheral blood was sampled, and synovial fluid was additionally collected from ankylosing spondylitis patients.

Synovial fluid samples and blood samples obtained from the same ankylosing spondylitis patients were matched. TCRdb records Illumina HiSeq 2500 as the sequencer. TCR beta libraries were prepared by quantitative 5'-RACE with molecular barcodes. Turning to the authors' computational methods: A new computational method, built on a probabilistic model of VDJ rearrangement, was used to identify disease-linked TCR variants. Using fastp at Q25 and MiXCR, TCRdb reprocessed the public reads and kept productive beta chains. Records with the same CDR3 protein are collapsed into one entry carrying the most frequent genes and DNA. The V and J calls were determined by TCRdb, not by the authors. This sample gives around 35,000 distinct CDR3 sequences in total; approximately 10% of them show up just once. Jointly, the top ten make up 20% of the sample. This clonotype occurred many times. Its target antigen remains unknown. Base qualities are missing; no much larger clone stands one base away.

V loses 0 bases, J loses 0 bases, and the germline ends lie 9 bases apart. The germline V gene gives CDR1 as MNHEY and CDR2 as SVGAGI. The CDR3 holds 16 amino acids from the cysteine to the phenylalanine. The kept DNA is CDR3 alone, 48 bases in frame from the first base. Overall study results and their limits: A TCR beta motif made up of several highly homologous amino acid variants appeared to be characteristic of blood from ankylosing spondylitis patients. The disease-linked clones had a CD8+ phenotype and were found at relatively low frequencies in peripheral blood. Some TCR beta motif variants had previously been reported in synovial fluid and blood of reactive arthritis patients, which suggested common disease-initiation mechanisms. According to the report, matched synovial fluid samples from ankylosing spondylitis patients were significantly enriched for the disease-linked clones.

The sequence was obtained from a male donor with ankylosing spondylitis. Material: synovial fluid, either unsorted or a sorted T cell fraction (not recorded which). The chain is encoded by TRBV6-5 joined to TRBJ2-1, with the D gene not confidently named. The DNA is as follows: TGTGCCAGCAGTTACTCGGGGTGGAGCTCCTACAATGAGCAGTTCTTC. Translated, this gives CASSYSGWSSYNEQFF.